These T cell receptor beta chains were read from a single sample in a study of cytomegalovirus exposure and HLA in healthy donors. The data were produced by immunoSEQ multiplex PCR, yet TCRdb's version contains in-frame clones alone and is incomplete. Here the sample table reports tens of thousands of clones. Sequencing was done on a sample of PBMCs. Source of these receptors: a man aged 40-49 years in good health and CMV-seronegative. Each CDR3 is given with its conserved first and last residue. The order of the fields is J gene, V gene, D gene, CDR3 DNA, CDR3 protein. The D gene is left open where the match is weak.

>TRBJ1-6|TRBV6-1|TRBD1
TGTGCCAGCAGTGAATCCGACAGGGCTAACTCACCCCTCCACTTT
CASSESDRANSPLHF
>TRBJ2-1|TRBV27|TRBD1
TGTGCCAGCAGTCCCCGGGACAGGGGTATAGATGAGCAGTTCTTC
CASSPRDRGIDEQFF
>TRBJ1-1|TRBV19|TRBD1
TGTGCCAGTAGTAGAGGACAGGAGAGAACAACTGAAGCTTTCTTT
CASSRGQERTTEAFF
>TRBJ2-3|TRBV12-5|TRBD2
TGTGCTAGTGGTACCTCGGGAGGGTTGACAGATACGCAGTATTTT
CASGTSGGLTDTQYF
>TRBJ1-2|TRBV5-1|.
TGCGCCAGCAGCCCCTCATATGGCGGAGACTATGGCTACACCTTC
CASSPSYGGDYGYTF
>TRBJ2-7|TRBV30|TRBD1
TGTGCCTGTCTTCAACCGGGACAGCTACTCTACGAGCAGTACTTC
CACLQPGQLLYEQYF
>TRBJ2-7|TRBV15|.
TGTGCCACCAGCATAAGCAGGGACTACGAGCAGTACTTC
CATSISRDYEQYF
>TRBJ1-6|TRBV2|.
TGTGCCAGCAGTGAAATGGGGGGTAGATCACCCCTCCACTTT
CASSEMGGRSPLHF
>TRBJ1-6|TRBV6-1|TRBD1
TGTGCCACGCGGGACAGCCTCTACGGGACCCTCCACTTT
CATRDSLYGTLHF
>TRBJ1-3|TRBV9|.
TGTGCCAGCAGCATACAGGAGAGCTCTGGAAACACCATATATTTT
CASSIQESSGNTIYF
>TRBJ1-5|TRBV5-1|TRBD1
TGCGCCAGCAGCTTGTCAGGGGGCGAGGGCAATCAGCCCCAGCATTTT
CASSLSGGEGNQPQHF
>TRBJ2-5|TRBV7-9|TRBD2
TGTGCCAGCAGCCCGCTAGCGGGGGGGCAAGAGACCCAGTACTTC
CASSPLAGGQETQYF
>TRBJ2-7|TRBV2|TRBD2
TGTGCCAGCAGTGACGGGACTCCGGGACTAGCGGGGGATCCGTACGAGCAGTACTTC
CASSDGTPGLAGDPYEQYF
>TRBJ2-3|TRBV2|.
TGTGCCAGCACCCTCCAGAGGGTGTCGCAAACTAGCACAGATACGCAGTATTTT
CASTLQRVSQTSTDTQYF
>TRBJ2-1|TRBV5-4|TRBD2
TGTGCCAGCAGCAGAGCGGGGGGTGGCCCGGAAAATGAGCAGTTCTTC
CASSRAGGGPENEQFF
>TRBJ2-4|TRBV29-1|.
TGCAGCGTTGAAGATCGGCGACATCGAAACAAAAACATTCAGTACTTC
CSVEDRRHRNKNIQYF
>TRBJ2-5|TRBV7-9|.
TGTGCCAGCAGCTTGACCCGACAGATTCAAGAGACCCAGTACTTC
CASSLTRQIQETQYF
>TRBJ2-1|TRBV27|.
TGTGCCAGCAGTTACAAGACAGCGTTATACAATGAGCAGTTCTTC
CASSYKTALYNEQFF
>TRBJ2-2|TRBV10-1|.
TGCGCCAGCAACAAACCTGGCACCGGGGAGCTGTTTTTT
CASNKPGTGELFF
>TRBJ2-1|TRBV1|.
TGCACCAGCAGCCAAGGGGGAGGTCCGGGACTAGGGAGCTCCTACAATGAGCAGTTCTTC
CTSSQGGGPGLGSSYNEQFF
>TRBJ2-5|TRBV7-3|TRBD2
TGTGCCAGCAGTCAGCGGGGGGCACAAGAGACCCAGTACTTC
CASSQRGAQETQYF
>TRBJ2-7|TRBV25-1|.
TGTGCCAGCAGTTATAATGCGGGTCGGGGTCCCCGCTCCTACGAGCAGTACTTC
CASSYNAGRGPRSYEQYF
>TRBJ1-4|TRBV5-1|TRBD1
TGCGCCACTCTACCGGGACAGGGTAATGAAAAACTGTTTTTT
CATLPGQGNEKLFF
>TRBJ1-1|TRBV25-1|.
TGTGCCAGCAGTCCCCAGACAGGGAACACTGAAGCTTTCTTT
CASSPQTGNTEAFF
>TRBJ1-4|TRBV7-9|TRBD1
TGTGCCAGCAGCTTGGGACAGGGGAACTATGAAAAACTGTTTTTT
CASSLGQGNYEKLFF
>TRBJ1-3|TRBV5-4|TRBD1
TGTGCCAGCAGCTTGGGACAGGGTATCAACACCATATATTTT
CASSLGQGINTIYF
>TRBJ1-5|TRBV29-1|.
TGCAGCACACGACAGGGCAATCAGCCCCAGCATTTT
CSTRQGNQPQHF
>TRBJ2-3|TRBV6-1|TRBD2
TGTGCCAGCAGTGAATTAAGCGGGGGGGCGGTGGCAGATACGCAGTATTTT
CASSELSGGAVADTQYF
>TRBJ2-2|TRBV18|.
TGTGCCAGCTCACCCTACACCGGGGAGCTGTTTTTT
CASSPYTGELFF
>TRBJ2-4|TRBV30|.
TGTGCCTGGAGTGAGGAGGCAGGGGGGCCTCTAGCCAAAAACATTCAGTACTTC
CAWSEEAGGPLAKNIQYF
>TRBJ2-5|TRBV7-7|TRBD2
TGTGCTAGCAGCTTAGCGGGGGGGGAGACCCAGTACTTC
CASSLAGGETQYF
>TRBJ2-5|TRBV5-4|.
TGTGCCAGCAGCTTGAACAGGGACGAGACCCAGTACTTC
CASSLNRDETQYF
>TRBJ1-5|TRBV6-1|TRBD1
TGTGCCAGCAGTGTAGCTGGACAGGGGGATCAGCCCCAGCATTTT
CASSVAGQGDQPQHF
>TRBJ1-1|TRBV29-1|TRBD1
TGCAGCGTGGGGACAGGGATAAACACTGAAGCTTTCTTT
CSVGTGINTEAFF
>TRBJ1-5|TRBV19|.
TGTGCCAGTAGCCTAACAGCCAATCAGCCCCAGCATTTT
CASSLTANQPQHF
>TRBJ1-2|TRBV5-1|TRBD1
TGCGCCAGCAGGAACACCGGGACAGAAACATTCTACACCTTC
CASRNTGTETFYTF
>TRBJ2-7|TRBV7-9|TRBD1
TGTGCCAGCAGCTTAGGACAGGGAAACCCCAACTTC
CASSLGQGNPNF
>TRBJ1-2|TRBV4-2|TRBD1
TGTGCCAGCAGCCAAGATCTCCAACCGGGACAGGGGTCCTATGGCTACACCTTC
CASSQDLQPGQGSYGYTF
>TRBJ1-1|TRBV2|.
TGTGCCAGCAGAGCCGCGGGTTTTATTTCGAACACTGAAGCTTTCTTT
CASRAAGFISNTEAFF
>TRBJ1-4|TRBV2|TRBD1
TGTGCCAGCACCCCGACAGGGACTGATGGGGAAAAACTGTTTTTT
CASTPTGTDGEKLFF
>TRBJ2-7|TRBV5-6|TRBD2
TGTGCCAGCAGCTTGGCTGGGCGGGGGAGCTCCTACGAGCAGTACTTC
CASSLAGRGSSYEQYF